The clone carrying this TCR beta chain has a handful of counts. Its antigen is unidentified. Among the donors, all were healthy bone marrow donors. This specimen belongs to a study of cytomegalovirus exposure and HLA in healthy donors. 60 Vbeta and 13 Jbeta primers were used in PCR. The data were produced by immunoSEQ multiplex PCR, yet TCRdb's version contains in-frame clones alone and is incomplete. The data contain under 200,000 clones, 80% to 85% of them singletons. Study results and caveats: Information on immune exposure was restricted to one variable (CMV serostatus).

This TCR derives from a young woman in good health and CMV-seropositive. The sample comprised PBMCs.

As DNA, the CDR3 is TGTGCCAGCAGTACGAACACAGGGGTGGGCTATGGCTACACCTTC. Its translation is CASSTNTGVGYGYTF. The V call is TRBV25-1, the J call TRBJ1-2; 7 positions match TRBD1. This CDR3 has 15 amino acids. Germline CDR1 is MGHDK and CDR2 is SYGVNS. The trim removed 5 bases at V and 4 bases at J, leaving 10 bases unmatched.